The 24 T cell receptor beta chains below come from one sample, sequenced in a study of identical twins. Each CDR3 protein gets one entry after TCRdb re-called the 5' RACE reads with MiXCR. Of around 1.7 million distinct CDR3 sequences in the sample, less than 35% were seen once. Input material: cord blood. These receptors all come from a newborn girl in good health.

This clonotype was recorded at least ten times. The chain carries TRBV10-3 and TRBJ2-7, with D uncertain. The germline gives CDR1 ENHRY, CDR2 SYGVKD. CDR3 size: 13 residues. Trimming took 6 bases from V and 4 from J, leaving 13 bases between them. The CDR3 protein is CAIRVGVGYEQYF. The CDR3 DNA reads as TGTGCCATCAGGGTAGGCGTAGGATACGAGCAGTACTTC.

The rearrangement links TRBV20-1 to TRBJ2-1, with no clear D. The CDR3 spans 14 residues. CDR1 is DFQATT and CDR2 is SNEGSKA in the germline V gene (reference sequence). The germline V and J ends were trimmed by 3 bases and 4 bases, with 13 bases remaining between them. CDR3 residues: CSASWGSGYNEQFF. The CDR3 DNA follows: TGCAGTGCTAGCTGGGGTTCGGGTTACAATGAGCAGTTCTTC.

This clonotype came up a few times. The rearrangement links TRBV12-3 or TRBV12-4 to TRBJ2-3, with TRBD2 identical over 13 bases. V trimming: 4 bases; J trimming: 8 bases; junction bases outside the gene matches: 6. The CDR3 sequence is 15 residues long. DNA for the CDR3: TGTGCCAGCAGTTCACTAGCGGGGGGGCAGGGTACGCAGTATTTT. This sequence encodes CASSSLAGGQGTQYF.

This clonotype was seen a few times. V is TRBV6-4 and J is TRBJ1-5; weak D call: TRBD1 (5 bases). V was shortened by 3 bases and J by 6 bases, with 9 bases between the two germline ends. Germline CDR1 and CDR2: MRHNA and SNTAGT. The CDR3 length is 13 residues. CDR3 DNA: TGTGCCAGCAGTGAGGGGACCGGTCAGCCCCAGCATTTT. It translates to CASSEGTGQPQHF.

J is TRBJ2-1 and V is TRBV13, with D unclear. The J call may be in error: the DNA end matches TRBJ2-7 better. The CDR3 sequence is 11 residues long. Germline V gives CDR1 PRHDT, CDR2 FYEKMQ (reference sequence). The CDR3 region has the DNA TGTGCCAGCAGCTTCAACAATGAGCAGTACTTC. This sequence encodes CASSFNNEQYF.

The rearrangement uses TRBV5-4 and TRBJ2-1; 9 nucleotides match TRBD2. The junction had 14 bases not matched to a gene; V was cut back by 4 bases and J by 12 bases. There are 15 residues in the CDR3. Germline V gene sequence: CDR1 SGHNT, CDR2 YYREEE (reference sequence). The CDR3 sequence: CASSEGRLAGLRQFF. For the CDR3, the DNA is TGTGCCAGCAGCGAAGGCCGGCTAGCGGGATTAAGGCAGTTCTTC. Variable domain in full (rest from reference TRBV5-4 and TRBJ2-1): ETGVTQSPTHLIKTRGQQVTLRCSSQSGHNTVSWYQQALGQGPQFIFQYYREEENGRGNFPPRFSGLQFPNYSSELNVNALELDDSALYLCASSEGRLAGLRQFFGPGTRLTVL.

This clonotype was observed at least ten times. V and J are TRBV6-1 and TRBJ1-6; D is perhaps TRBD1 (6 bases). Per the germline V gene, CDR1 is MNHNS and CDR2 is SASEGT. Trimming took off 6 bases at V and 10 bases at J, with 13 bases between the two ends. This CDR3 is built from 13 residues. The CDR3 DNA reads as TGTGCCAGCAGGGACAGTTTCAGATCACCCCTCCACTTT. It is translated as CASRDSFRSPLHF.

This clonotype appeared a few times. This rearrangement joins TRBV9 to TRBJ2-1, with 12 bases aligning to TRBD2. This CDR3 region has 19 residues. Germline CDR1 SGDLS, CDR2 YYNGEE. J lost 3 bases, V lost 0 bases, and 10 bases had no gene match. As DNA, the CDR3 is TGTGCCAGCAGCGTAGACGGTACTAGCGGGGGGCTCCGCTACAATGAGCAGTTCTTC. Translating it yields CASSVDGTSGGLRYNEQFF.

Here the CDR3 DNA reads TGTGCCTGGGGGCAGGGGAATTTGGCCTACAATGAGCAGTTCTTC. It codes for CAWGQGNLAYNEQFF. The rearrangement joins TRBV30 to TRBJ2-1; a weak D match, TRBD1 (6 bases). The CDR3 totals 15 residues. The germline V and J ends were trimmed by 5 bases and 2 bases, with 16 bases remaining between them. The germline V gene encodes CDR1 GTSNPN and CDR2 SVGIG (reference sequence).

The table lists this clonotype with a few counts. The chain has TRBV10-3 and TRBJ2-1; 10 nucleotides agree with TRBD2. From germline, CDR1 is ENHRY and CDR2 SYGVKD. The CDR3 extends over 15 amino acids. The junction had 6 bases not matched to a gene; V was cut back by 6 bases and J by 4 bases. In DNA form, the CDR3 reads TGTGCCATCAGCTCGACTAGCGGGTTGTACAATGAGCAGTTCTTC. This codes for CAISSTSGLYNEQFF.

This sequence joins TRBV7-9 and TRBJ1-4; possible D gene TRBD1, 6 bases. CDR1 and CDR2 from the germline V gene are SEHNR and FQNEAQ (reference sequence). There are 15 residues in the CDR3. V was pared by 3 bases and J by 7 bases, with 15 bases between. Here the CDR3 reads CASSLGRGASEKLFF. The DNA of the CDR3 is TGTGCCAGCAGCTTGGGCAGGGGCGCGAGTGAAAAACTGTTTTTT. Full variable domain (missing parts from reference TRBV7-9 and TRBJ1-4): DTGVSQNPRHKITKRGQNVTFRCDPISEHNRLYWYRQTLGQGPEFLTYFQNEAQLEKSRLLSDRFSAERPKGSFSTLEIQRTEQGDSAMYLCASSLGRGASEKLFFGSGTQLSVL.

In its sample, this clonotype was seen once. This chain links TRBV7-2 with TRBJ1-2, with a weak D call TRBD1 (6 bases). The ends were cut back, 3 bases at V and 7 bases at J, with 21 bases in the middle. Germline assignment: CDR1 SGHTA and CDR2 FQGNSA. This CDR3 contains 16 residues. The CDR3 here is CASSFWGPQGRFGYTF. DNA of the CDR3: TGTGCCAGCAGCTTTTGGGGCCCCCAGGGGCGCTTTGGCTACACCTTC.

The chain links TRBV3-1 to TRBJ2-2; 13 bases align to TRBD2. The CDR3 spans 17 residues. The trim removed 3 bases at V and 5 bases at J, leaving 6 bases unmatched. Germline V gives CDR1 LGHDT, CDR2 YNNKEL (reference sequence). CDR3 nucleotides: TGTGCCAGCAGCCAGAACAGACTAGCGGGGGGAACCGGGGAGCTGTTTTTT. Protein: CASSQNRLAGGTGELFF.

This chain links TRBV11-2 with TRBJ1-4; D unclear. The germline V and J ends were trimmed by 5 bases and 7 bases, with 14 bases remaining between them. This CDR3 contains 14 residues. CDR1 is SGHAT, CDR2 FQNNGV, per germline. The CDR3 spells CASSPRPRGEKLFF. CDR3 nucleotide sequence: TGTGCCAGCAGCCCTCGACCGCGTGGTGAAAAACTGTTTTTT.

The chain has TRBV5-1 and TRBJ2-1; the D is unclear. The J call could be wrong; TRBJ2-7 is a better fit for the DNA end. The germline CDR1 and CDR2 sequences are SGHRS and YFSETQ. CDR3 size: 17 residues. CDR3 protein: CASSLGAHTSSYNEQYF. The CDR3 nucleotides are TGCGCCAGCAGCTTGGGTGCGCACACCAGCTCCTACAATGAGCAGTACTTC.

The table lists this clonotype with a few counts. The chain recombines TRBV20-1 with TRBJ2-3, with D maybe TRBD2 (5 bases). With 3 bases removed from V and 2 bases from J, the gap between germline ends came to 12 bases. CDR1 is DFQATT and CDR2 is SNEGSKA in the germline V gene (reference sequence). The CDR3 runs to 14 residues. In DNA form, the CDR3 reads TGCAGTGCTAGGCCCCCGACTATCACAGATACGCAGTATTTT. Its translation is CSARPPTITDTQYF.

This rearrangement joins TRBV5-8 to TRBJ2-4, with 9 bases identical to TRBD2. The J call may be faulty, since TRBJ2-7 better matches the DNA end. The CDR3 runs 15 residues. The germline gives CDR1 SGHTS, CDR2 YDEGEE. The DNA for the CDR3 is TGTGCCAGCAGCTTTATAACTAGCGGGTCTTACGAGCAGTACTTC. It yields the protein CASSFITSGSYEQYF.

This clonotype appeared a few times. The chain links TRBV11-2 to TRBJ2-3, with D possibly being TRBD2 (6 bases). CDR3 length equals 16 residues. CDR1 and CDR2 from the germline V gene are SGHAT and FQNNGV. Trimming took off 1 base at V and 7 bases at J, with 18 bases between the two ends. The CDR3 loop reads CASSLGTGTPQNTQYF. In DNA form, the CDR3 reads TGTGCCAGCAGCTTAGGTACCGGGACTCCGCAGAATACGCAGTATTTT.

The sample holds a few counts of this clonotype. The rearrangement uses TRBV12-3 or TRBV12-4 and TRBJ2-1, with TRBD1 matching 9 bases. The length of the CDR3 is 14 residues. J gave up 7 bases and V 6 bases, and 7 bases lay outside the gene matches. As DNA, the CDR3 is TGTGCCAGCAGCAAGGGACAGGGCAAAAATGAGCAGTTCTTC. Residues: CASSKGQGKNEQFF.

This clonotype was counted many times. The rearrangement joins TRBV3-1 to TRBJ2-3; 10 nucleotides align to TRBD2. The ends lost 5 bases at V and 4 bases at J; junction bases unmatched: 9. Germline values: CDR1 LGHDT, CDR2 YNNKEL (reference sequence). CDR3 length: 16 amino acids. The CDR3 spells CASSYGLADLSDTQYF. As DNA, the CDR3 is TGTGCCAGCAGCTACGGACTAGCGGATTTGTCAGATACGCAGTATTTT.

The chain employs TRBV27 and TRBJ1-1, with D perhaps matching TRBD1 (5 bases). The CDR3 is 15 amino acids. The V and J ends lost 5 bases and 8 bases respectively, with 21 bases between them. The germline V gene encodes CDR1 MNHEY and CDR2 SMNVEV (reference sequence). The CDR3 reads CASSPLGVSFAEAFF. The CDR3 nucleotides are TGTGCCAGCAGTCCGCTGGGGGTAAGCTTCGCGGAAGCTTTCTTT.

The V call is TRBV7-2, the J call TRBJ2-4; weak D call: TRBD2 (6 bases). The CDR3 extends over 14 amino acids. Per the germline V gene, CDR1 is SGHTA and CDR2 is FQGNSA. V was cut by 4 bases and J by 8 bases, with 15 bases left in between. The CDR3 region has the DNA TGTGCCAGCAGCTCGCGCGACCTAGCGCACATTCAGTACTTC. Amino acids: CASSSRDLAHIQYF. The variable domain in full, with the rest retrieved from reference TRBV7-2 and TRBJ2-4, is GAGVSQSPSNKVTEKGKDVELRCDPISGHTALYWYRQSLGQGLEFLIYFQGNSAPDKSGLPSDRFSAERTGGSVSTLTIQRTQQEDSAVYLCASSSRDLAHIQYFGAGTRLSVL.

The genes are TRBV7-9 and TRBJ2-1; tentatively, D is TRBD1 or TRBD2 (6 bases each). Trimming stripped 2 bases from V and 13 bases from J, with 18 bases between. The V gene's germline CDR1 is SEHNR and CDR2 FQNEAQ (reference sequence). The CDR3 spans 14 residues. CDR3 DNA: TGTGCCAGCAGCTTAAAAGGAAGGGGGGAGACCCAGTTCTTC. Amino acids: CASSLKGRGETQFF.

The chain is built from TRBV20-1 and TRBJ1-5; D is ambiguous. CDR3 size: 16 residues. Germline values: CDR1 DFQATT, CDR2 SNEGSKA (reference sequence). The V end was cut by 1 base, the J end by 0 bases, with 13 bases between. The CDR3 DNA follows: TGCAGTGCTAGAGGCCTGACGGATTATAGCAATCAGCCCCAGCATTTT. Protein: CSARGLTDYSNQPQHF.